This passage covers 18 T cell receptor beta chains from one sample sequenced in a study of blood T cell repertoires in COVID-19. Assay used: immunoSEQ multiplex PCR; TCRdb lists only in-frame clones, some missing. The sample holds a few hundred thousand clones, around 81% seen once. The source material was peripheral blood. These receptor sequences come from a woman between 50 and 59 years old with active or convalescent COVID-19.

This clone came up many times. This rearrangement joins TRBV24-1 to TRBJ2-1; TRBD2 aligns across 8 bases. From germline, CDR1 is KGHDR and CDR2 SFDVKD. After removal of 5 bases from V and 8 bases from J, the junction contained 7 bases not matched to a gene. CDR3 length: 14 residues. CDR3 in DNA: TGTGCCACCAGTGGAACGGGAGGGCCCCATGAGCAGTTCTTC. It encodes CATSGTGGPHEQFF.

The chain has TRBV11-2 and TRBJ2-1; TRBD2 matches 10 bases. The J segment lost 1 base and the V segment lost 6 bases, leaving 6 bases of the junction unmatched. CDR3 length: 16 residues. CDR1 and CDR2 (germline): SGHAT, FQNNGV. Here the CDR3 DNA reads TGTGCCAGCAGTCCCATAGCGGGAGGATCCTACAATGAGCAGTTCTTC. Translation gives CASSPIAGGSYNEQFF.

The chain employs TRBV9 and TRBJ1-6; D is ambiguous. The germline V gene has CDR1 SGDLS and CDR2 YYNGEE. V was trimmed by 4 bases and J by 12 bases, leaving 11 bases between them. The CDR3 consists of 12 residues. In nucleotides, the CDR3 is TGTGCCAGCAGCCCCCCCCGGGGACCCCTCCACTTT. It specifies CASSPPRGPLHF.

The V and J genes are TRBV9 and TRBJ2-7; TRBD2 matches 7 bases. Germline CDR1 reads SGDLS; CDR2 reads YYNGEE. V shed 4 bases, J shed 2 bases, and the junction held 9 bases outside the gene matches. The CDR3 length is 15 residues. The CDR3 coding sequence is TGTGCCAGCAGCCCAAATTCCCTAGCGGCCTACGAGCAGTACTTC. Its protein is CASSPNSLAAYEQYF. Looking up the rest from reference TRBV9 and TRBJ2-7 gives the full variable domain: DSGVTQTPKHLITATGQRVTLRCSPRSGDLSVYWYQQSLDQGLQFLIQYYNGEERAKGNILERFSAQQFPDLHSELNLSSLELGDSALYFCASSPNSLAAYEQYFGPGTRLTVT.

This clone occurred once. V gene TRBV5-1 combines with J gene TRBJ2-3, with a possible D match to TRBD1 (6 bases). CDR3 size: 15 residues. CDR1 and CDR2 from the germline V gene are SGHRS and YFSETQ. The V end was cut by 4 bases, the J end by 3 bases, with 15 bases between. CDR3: CASSTQGSGTDTQYF. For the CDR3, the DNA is TGCGCCAGCAGCACCCAGGGGTCTGGGACAGATACGCAGTATTTT.

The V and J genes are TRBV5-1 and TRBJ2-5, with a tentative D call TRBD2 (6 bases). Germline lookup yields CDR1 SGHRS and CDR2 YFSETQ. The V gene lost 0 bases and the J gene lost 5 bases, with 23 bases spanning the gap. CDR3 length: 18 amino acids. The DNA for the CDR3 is TGCGCCAGCAGCTTGGGCCCCTCCCGGCGGGACCTACCCGAGACCCAGTACTTC. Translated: CASSLGPSRRDLPETQYF.

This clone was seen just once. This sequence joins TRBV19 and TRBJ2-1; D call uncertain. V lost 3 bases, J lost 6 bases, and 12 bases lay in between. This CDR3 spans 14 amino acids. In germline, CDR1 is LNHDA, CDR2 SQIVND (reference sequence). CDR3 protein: CASSMGAKRNEQFF. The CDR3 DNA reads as TGTGCCAGTAGTATGGGCGCTAAACGCAATGAGCAGTTCTTC.

CDR3 sequence (DNA): TGTGCCAGCCAAGGAGGCATTAGTGATTCACCCCTCCACTTT. Its protein is CASQGGISDSPLHF. The chain couples TRBV2 to TRBJ1-6, with no clear D. CDR3 length: 14 residues. CDR1 and CDR2 from the germline V gene are SNHLY and FYNNEI. The V end was cut by 8 bases, the J end by 8 bases, with 16 bases between. The full variable domain, completed using reference TRBV2 and TRBJ1-6, is EPEVTQTPSHQVTQMGQEVILRCVPISNHLYFYWYRQILGQKVEFLVSFYNNEISEKSEIFDDQFSVERPDGSNFTLKIRSTKLEDSAMYFCASQGGISDSPLHFGNGTRLTVT.

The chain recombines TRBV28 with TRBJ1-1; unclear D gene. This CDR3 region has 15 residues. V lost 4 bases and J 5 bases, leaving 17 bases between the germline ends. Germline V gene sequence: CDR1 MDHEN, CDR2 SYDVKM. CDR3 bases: TGTGCCAGCAGTTCCCCGGGAGGTAGTGGAACTGAAGCTTTCTTT. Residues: CASSSPGGSGTEAFF.

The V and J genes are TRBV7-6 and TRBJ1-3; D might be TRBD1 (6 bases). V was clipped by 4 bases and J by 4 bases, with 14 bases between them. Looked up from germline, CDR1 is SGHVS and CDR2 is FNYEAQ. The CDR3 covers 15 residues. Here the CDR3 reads CASSSQGSTGNTIYF. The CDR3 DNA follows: TGTGCCAGCAGCTCACAGGGCTCTACGGGAAACACCATATATTTT.

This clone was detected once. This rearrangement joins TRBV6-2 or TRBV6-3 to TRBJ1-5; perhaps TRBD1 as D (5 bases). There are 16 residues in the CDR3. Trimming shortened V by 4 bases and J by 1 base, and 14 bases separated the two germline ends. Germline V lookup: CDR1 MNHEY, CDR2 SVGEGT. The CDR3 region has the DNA TGTGCCAGCAGTTTGAACAGGCCCCAGAGCAATCAGCCCCAGCATTTT. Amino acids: CASSLNRPQSNQPQHF.

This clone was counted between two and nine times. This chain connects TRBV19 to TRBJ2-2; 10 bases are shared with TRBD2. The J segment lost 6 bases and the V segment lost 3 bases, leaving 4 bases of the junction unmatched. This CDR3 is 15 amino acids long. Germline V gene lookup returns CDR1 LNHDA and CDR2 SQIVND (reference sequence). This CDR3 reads CASSITSGASGELFF. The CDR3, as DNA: TGTGCCAGTAGTATTACTAGCGGGGCCTCCGGGGAGCTGTTTTTT.

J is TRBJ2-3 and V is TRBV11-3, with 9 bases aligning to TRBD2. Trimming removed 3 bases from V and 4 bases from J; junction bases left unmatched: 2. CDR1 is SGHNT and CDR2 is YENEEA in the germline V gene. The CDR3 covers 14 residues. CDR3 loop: CASSLGLAADTQYF. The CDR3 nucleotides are TGTGCCAGCAGCTTGGGACTAGCAGCAGATACGCAGTATTTT.

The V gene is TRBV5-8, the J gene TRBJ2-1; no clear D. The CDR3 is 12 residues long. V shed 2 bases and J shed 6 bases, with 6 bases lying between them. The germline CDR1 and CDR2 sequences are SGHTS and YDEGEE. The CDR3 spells CASSFTLNEQFF. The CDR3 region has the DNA TGTGCCAGCAGCTTTACTCTCAATGAGCAGTTCTTC.

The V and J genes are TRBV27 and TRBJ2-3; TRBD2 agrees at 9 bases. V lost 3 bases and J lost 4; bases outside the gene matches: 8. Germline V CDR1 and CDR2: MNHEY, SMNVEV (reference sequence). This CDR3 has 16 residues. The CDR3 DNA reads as TGTGCCAGCAGTTTTCGCGGGAGGGTTATAGCAGATACGCAGTATTTT. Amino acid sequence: CASSFRGRVIADTQYF.

The CDR3 here is CASRPRTQATYGYTF. The DNA for the CDR3 is TGTGCCAGTAGGCCCAGAACGCAGGCAACCTATGGCTACACCTTC. The rearrangement uses TRBV19 and TRBJ1-2; no firm D call. The CDR3 length is 15 residues. V was clipped by 6 bases and J by 4 bases, with 18 bases between them. Per the germline V gene, CDR1 is LNHDA and CDR2 is SQIVND (reference sequence).

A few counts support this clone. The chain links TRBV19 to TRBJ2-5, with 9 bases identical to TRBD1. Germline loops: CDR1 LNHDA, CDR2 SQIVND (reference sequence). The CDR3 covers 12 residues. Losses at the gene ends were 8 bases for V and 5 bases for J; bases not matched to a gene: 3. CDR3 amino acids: CASGTGKETQYF. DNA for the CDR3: TGTGCCAGTGGGACAGGGAAGGAGACCCAGTACTTC.

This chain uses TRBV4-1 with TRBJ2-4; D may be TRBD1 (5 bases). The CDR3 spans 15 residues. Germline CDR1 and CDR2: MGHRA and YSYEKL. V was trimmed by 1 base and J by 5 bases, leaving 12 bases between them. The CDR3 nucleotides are TGCGCCAGCAGCCAAGGACAGACCAGTGAAAACATTCAGTACTTC. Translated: CASSQGQTSENIQYF.